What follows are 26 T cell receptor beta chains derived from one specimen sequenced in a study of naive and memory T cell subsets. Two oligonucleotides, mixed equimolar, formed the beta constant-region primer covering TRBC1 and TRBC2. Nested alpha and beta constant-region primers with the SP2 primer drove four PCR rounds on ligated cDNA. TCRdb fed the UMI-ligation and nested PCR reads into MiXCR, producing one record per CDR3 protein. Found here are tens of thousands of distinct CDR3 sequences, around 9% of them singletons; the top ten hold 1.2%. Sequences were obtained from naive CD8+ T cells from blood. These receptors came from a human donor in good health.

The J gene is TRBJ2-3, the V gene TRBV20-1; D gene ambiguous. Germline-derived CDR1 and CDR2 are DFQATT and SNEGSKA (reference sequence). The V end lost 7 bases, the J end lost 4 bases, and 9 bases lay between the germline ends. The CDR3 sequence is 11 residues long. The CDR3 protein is CSGDEADTQYF. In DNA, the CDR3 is TGCAGTGGGGATGAGGCAGATACGCAGTATTTT.

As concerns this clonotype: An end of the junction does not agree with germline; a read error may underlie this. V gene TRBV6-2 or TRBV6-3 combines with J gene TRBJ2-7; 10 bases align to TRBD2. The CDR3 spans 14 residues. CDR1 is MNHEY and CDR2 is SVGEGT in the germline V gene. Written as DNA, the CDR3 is TGTGACAGCTTGAAGCGGGAGGGTGTCTACGAGCAGTACTTC. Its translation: CDSLKREGVYEQYF.

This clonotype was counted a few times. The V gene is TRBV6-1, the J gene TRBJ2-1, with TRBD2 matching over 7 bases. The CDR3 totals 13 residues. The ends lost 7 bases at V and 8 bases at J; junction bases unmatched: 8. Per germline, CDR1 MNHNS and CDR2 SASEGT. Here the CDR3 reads CASTQRERDEQFF. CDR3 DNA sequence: TGTGCCAGCACCCAGCGGGAACGCGATGAGCAGTTCTTC.

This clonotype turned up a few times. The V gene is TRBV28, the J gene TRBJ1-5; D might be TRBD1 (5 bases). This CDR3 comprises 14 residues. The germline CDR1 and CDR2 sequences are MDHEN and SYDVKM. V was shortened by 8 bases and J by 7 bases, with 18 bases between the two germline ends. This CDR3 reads CASGPVFGAQPQHF. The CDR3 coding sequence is TGTGCCAGCGGCCCCGTTTTCGGGGCACAGCCCCAGCATTTT.

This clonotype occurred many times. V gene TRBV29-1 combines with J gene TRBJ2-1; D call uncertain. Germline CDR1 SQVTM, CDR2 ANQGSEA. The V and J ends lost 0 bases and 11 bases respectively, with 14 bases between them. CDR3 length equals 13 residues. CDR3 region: CSVEDLRERQQFF. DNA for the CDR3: TGCAGCGTTGAAGATCTTAGAGAGAGACAGCAGTTCTTC.

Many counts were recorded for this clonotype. The CDR3, as DNA: TGCAGTGCTACGGGACTACCTAGCAATGAGCAGTTCTTC. This sequence encodes CSATGLPSNEQFF. This sequence joins TRBV20-1 and TRBJ2-1; 7 positions match TRBD2. Trimming took 4 bases from V and 6 from J; bases not matched to a gene: 6. The length of the CDR3 is 13 residues. Per the germline V gene, CDR1 is DFQATT and CDR2 is SNEGSKA (reference sequence).

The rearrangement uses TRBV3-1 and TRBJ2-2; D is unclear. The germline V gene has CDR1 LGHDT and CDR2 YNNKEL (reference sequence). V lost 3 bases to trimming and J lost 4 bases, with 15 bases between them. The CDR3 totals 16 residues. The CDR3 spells CASSQAESLSTGELFF. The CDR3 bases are TGTGCCAGCAGCCAGGCGGAAAGCTTAAGCACCGGGGAGCTGTTTTTT. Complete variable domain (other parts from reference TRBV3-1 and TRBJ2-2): DTAVSQTPKYLVTQMGNDKSIKCEQNLGHDTMYWYKQDSKKFLKIMFSYNNKELIINETVPNRFSPKSPDKAHLNLHINSLELGDSAVYFCASSQAESLSTGELFFGEGSRLTVL.

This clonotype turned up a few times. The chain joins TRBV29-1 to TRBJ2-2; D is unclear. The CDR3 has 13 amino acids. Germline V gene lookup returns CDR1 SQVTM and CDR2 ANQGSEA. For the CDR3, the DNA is TGCAGTGGCCTAGGGCGGAACACCGGGGAGCTGTTTTTT. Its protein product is CSGLGRNTGELFF.

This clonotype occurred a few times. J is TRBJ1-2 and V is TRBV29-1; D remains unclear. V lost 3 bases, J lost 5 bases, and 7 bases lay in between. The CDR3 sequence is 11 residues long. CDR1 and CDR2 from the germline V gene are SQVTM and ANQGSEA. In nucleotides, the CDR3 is TGCAGCGTTGAGTCGAAGTATGGCTACACCTTC. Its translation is CSVESKYGYTF.

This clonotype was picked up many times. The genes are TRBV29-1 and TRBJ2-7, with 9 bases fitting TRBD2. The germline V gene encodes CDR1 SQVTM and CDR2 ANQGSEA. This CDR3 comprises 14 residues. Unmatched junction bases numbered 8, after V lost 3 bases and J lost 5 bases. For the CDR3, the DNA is TGCAGCGTTGAGGCGGCTAGCGGGACCCACGAGCAGTACTTC. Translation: CSVEAASGTHEQYF.

The CDR3 DNA is TGCAGTGCTAGAGATTGGCCATTGAACACTGAAGCTTTCTTT. As protein: CSARDWPLNTEAFF. The chain is built from TRBV20-1 and TRBJ1-1, with D unresolved. V was clipped by 0 bases and J by 0 bases, with 8 bases between them. Germline assignment: CDR1 DFQATT and CDR2 SNEGSKA (reference sequence). The CDR3 spans 14 residues.

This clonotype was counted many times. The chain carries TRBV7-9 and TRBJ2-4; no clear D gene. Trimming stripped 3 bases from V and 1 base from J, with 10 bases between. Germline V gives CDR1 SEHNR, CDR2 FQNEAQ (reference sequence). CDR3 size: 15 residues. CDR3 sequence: CASSFVFGAKNIQYF. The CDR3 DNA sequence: TGTGCCAGCAGCTTTGTATTTGGGGCCAAAAACATTCAGTACTTC.

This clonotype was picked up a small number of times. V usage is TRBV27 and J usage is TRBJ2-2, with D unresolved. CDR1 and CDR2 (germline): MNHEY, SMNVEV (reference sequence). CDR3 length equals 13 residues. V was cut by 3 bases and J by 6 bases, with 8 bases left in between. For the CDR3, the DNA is TGTGCCAGCAGTTTGCCTTGGGCCGGGGAGCTGTTTTTT. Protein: CASSLPWAGELFF.

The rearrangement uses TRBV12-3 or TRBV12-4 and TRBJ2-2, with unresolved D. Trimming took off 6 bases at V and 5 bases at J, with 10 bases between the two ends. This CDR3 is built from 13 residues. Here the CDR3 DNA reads TGTGCCAGCAGCCCCGTCCTAACCGGGGAGCTGTTTTTT. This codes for CASSPVLTGELFF.

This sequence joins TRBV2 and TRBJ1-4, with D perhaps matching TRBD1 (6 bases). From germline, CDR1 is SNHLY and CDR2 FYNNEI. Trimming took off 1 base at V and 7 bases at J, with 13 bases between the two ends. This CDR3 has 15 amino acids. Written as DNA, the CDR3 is TGTGCCAGCAGTGAAGACGGGGGGGCTTCTGAAAAACTGTTTTTT. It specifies CASSEDGGASEKLFF. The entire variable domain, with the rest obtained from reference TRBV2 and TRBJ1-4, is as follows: EPEVTQTPSHQVTQMGQEVILRCVPISNHLYFYWYRQILGQKVEFLVSFYNNEISEKSEIFDDQFSVERPDGSNFTLKIRSTKLEDSAMYFCASSEDGGASEKLFFGSGTQLSVL.

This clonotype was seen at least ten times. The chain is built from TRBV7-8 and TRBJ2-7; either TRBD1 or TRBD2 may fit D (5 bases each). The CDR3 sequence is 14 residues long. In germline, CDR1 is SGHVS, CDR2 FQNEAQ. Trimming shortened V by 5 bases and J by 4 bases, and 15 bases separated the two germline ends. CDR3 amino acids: CASSDRDRLYEQYF. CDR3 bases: TGTGCCAGCAGCGACCGGGACCGACTTTACGAGCAGTACTTC.

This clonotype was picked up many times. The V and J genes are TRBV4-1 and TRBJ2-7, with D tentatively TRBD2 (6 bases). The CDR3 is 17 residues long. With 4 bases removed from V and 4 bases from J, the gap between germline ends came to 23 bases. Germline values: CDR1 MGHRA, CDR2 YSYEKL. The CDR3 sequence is CASSPTSSRAQLYEQYF. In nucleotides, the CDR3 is TGCGCCAGCAGCCCGACTAGTTCTCGTGCCCAATTGTACGAGCAGTACTTC.

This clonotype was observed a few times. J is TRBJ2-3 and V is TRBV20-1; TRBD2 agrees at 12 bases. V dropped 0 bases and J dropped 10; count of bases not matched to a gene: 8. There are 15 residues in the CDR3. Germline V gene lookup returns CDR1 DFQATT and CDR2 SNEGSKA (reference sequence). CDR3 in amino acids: CSAREGLAGGLAQYF. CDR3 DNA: TGCAGTGCTAGAGAGGGTCTAGCGGGAGGGCTGGCGCAGTATTTT.

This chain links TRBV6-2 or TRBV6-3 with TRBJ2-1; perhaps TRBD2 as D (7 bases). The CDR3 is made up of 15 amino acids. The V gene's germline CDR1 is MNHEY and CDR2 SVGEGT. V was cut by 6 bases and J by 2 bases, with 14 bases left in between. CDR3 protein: CASRAGGPTYNEQFF. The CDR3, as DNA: TGTGCCAGCAGGGCCGGGGGGCCTACCTACAATGAGCAGTTCTTC.

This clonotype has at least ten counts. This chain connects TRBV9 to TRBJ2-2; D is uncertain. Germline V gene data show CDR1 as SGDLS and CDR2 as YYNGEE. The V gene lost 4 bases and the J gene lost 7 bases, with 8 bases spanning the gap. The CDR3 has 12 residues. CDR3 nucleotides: TGTGCCAGCAGCATACCTGACGGGGAGCTGTTTTTT. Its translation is CASSIPDGELFF.

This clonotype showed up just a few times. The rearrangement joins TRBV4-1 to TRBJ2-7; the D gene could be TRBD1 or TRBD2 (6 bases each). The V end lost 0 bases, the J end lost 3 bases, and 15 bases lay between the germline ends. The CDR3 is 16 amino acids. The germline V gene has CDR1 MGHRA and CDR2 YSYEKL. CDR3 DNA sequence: TGCGCCAGCAGCCAAGATGGGGGGCACCGACGCTACGAGCAGTACTTC. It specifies CASSQDGGHRRYEQYF.

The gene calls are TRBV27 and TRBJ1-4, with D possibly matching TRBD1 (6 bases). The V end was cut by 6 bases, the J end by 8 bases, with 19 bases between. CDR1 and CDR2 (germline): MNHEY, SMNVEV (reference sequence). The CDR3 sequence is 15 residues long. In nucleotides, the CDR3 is TGTGCCAGCAGCCGGACTGTTGTTCAGGGGGAAAAACTGTTTTTT. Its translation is CASSRTVVQGEKLFF.

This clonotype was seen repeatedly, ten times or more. In DNA form, the CDR3 reads TGTGCCAGCAGCCACGATCAGATTAGCGGGAGCTCCTACAATGAGCAGTTCTTC. This gives the protein CASSHDQISGSSYNEQFF. The chain recombines TRBV7-6 with TRBJ2-1, with 9 bases matching TRBD2. Germline CDR1 and CDR2: SGHVS and FNYEAQ. J gave up 0 bases and V 5 bases, and 11 bases lay outside the gene matches. The CDR3 runs 18 residues.

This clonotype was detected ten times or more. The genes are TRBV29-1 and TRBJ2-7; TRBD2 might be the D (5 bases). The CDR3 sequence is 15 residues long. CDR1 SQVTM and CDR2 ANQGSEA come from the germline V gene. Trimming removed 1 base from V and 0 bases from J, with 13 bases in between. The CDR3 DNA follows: TGCAGCGTTGAAGTAGCGATACAGCCCTCCTACGAGCAGTACTTC. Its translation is CSVEVAIQPSYEQYF.

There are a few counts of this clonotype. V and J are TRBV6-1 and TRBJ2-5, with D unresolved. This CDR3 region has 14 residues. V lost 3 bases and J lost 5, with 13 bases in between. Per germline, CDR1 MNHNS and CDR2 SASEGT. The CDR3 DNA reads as TGTGCCAGCAGTGATTTGGGGTTTTGGGAGACCCAGTACTTC. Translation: CASSDLGFWETQYF.

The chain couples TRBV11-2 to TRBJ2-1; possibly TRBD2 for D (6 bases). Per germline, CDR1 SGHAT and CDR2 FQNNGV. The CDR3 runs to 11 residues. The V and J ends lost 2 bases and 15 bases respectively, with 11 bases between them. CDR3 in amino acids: CASSLIRETFF. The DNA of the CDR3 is TGTGCCAGCAGCTTAATTCGGGAGACGTTCTTC.